Following are 23 T cell receptor beta chains from one sample sequenced in a study of shared clonotypes between healthy human individuals. Here immunoSEQ multiplex PCR was the method, and the copy in TCRdb shows in-frame clones only, minus some. The table lists some 500,000 clones, 77% of them singletons. Material for sequencing was PBMCs. Receptor source: a woman in her thirties or forties in good health. Some clones in this sample may be carry-over from other donors' samples.

The chain has TRBV19 and TRBJ1-5; maybe TRBD1 (5 bases). Per germline, CDR1 LNHDA and CDR2 SQIVND (reference sequence). This CDR3 spans 17 amino acids. V lost 4 bases to trimming and J lost 4 bases, with 20 bases between them. The DNA of the CDR3 is TGTGCCAGTAGTACCCGACAGCTTAGGACGAATAATCAGCCCCAGCATTTT. Translating gives CASSTRQLRTNNQPQHF.

This clone has a handful of counts. The chain carries TRBV5-1 and TRBJ1-3; D ambiguous. The V gene's germline CDR1 is SGHRS and CDR2 YFSETQ. V lost 0 bases and J 0 bases, leaving 10 bases between the germline ends. This CDR3 has 16 amino acids. The CDR3 bases are TGCGCCAGCAGCTTGGTAGGCGCCTTCTCTGGAAACACCATATATTTT. As protein: CASSLVGAFSGNTIYF.

The chain employs TRBV6-5 and TRBJ2-7; TRBD1 or TRBD2 may be the D gene (6 bases each). The CDR3 consists of 14 residues. With 2 bases removed from V and 6 bases from J, the gap between germline ends came to 14 bases. Germline V gene sequence: CDR1 MNHEY, CDR2 SVGAGI. Here the CDR3 DNA reads TGTGCCAGCAGTTACCTCTCGGGGGCGAGCGAGCAGTACTTC. Encoded protein: CASSYLSGASEQYF.

The chain links TRBV2 to TRBJ1-5, with D possibly being TRBD1 (6 bases). Between the trimmed V and J ends, which lost 6 bases and 5 bases, there was a span of 14 bases. There are 14 residues in the CDR3. Germline V lookup: CDR1 SNHLY, CDR2 FYNNEI. CDR3 sequence reads: CASSRDKGYQPQHF. The CDR3 coding sequence is TGTGCCAGCAGCCGGGACAAGGGGTATCAGCCCCAGCATTTT.

This chain links TRBV28 with TRBJ2-7; D gene unclear. Germline CDR1 is MDHEN and CDR2 is SYDVKM. The germline V and J ends were trimmed by 3 bases and 0 bases, with 9 bases remaining between them. CDR3 length: 14 residues. The CDR3: CASSFAPNSYEQYF. The DNA for the CDR3 is TGTGCCAGCAGTTTCGCACCGAACTCCTACGAGCAGTACTTC.

J is TRBJ1-5 and V is TRBV19; D call uncertain. CDR1 LNHDA and CDR2 SQIVND come from the germline V gene (reference sequence). The CDR3 spans 16 residues. With 5 bases removed from V and 0 bases from J, the gap between germline ends came to 14 bases. CDR3 nucleotides: TGTGCCAGTAGTTCGTCAGCCGCTATTAGCAATCAGCCCCAGCATTTT. It translates to CASSSSAAISNQPQHF. The full variable domain, completed using reference TRBV19 and TRBJ1-5, is DGGITQSPKYLFRKEGQNVTLSCEQNLNHDAMYWYRQDPGQGLRLIYYSQIVNDFQKGDIAEGYSVSREKKESFPLTVTSAQKNPTAFYLCASSSSAAISNQPQHFGDGTRLSIL.

This chain links TRBV2 with TRBJ1-3, with 7 bases lining up with TRBD1. The CDR3 sequence is 18 residues long. Looked up from germline, CDR1 is SNHLY and CDR2 is FYNNEI. The ends lost 2 bases at V and 0 bases at J; junction bases unmatched: 10. DNA for the CDR3: TGTGCCAGCAGTGAATATGGGAGGACAGGCGACTCTGGAAACACCATATATTTT. It translates to CASSEYGRTGDSGNTIYF.

The chain employs TRBV2 and TRBJ2-7; 9 positions agree with TRBD1. The germline CDR1 and CDR2 sequences are SNHLY and FYNNEI. Trimming removed 5 bases from V and 3 bases from J; junction bases left unmatched: 5. This CDR3 has 14 residues. Here the CDR3 DNA reads TGTGCCAGCAGTCCGACAGGGGGGCTCTACGAGCAGTACTTC. This gives the protein CASSPTGGLYEQYF.

This clone was detected ten times or more. The junction and the germline gene differ at one end; a read error may be behind it. The rearrangement uses TRBV30 and TRBJ2-7; no reliable D call. Germline V gives CDR1 GTSNPN, CDR2 SVGIG (reference sequence). The CDR3 consists of 12 residues. The CDR3 is CAWSVSYHEQYF. Written as DNA, the CDR3 is TGTGCCTGGAGTGTCTCGTACCACGAGCAATACTTC.

Concerning this clone itself: A far larger clone is a single base away, which makes a read error likely. The sample has other DNA sequences that encode this CDR3 too. The V gene is TRBV1, the J gene TRBJ2-4. TRBV1 is a pseudogene locus. The CDR3 length is 14 residues. The CDR3 region is CTSSQGPPRTIQYF. As DNA, the CDR3 is TGCACCAGCAGCCAGGGCCCCCCTCGGACCATTCAGTACTTC.

The V call is TRBV27, the J call TRBJ1-2, with 8 positions matching TRBD1. V shed 5 bases and J 0 bases; nucleotides not matched to a gene: 2. This CDR3 comprises 14 residues. Germline loops: CDR1 MNHEY, CDR2 SMNVEV (reference sequence). The CDR3 region is CASSPGQANYGYTF. The CDR3 coding sequence is TGTGCCAGCAGTCCGGGACAGGCTAACTATGGCTACACCTTC.

V is TRBV27 and J is TRBJ2-4, with TRBD2 identical over 10 bases. Germline CDR1 and CDR2: MNHEY and SMNVEV (reference sequence). The CDR3 runs 15 residues. Trimming took 7 bases from V and 5 from J; bases not matched to a gene: 8. The CDR3 protein is CASKSSGSGENIQYF. CDR3 nucleotides: TGTGCCAGCAAATCTAGCGGGAGCGGGGAAAACATTCAGTACTTC.

This chain joins TRBV27 and TRBJ1-5; TRBD1 might be the D (6 bases). This CDR3 comprises 15 residues. CDR1 and CDR2 (germline): MNHEY, SMNVEV (reference sequence). Trimming pared 3 bases from V and 2 bases from J, leaving 11 bases between. The CDR3 loop reads CASSLVRGGNQPQHF. For the CDR3, the DNA is TGTGCCAGCAGTTTGGTCAGGGGAGGCAATCAGCCCCAGCATTTT.

With respect to this clone: Other DNA sequences from this sample encode an identical CDR3 as well. The V and J genes are TRBV2 and TRBJ2-7; TRBD2 agrees at 7 bases. The CDR3 is made up of 14 amino acids. V was pared by 6 bases and J by 3 bases, with 8 bases of the junction left unmatched. Germline CDR1 is SNHLY and CDR2 is FYNNEI. Written as DNA, the CDR3 is TGTGCCAGCAGCTGGAGCGGGGACGGCTACGAGCAGTACTTC. It yields the protein CASSWSGDGYEQYF.

This chain connects TRBV2 to TRBJ2-3; D is unclear. V gave up 7 bases and J gave up 0 bases, with 8 bases separating them. This CDR3 region has 13 residues. CDR1 and CDR2 (germline): SNHLY, FYNNEI. The CDR3 protein is CASNGFSTDTQYF. CDR3 sequence (DNA): TGTGCCAGCAATGGGTTTAGCACAGATACGCAGTATTTT.

CDR3 protein: CASSLSGTPTEAFF. The CDR3 DNA reads as TGTGCCAGCAGTTTATCCGGGACACCCACTGAAGCTTTCTTT. The chain is built from TRBV27 and TRBJ1-1; D might be TRBD1 (6 bases). V lost 0 bases to trimming and J lost 4 bases, with 9 bases between them. Germline V gives CDR1 MNHEY, CDR2 SMNVEV (reference sequence). This CDR3 has 14 amino acids.

The chain links TRBV21-1 to TRBJ2-7; the D segment call TRBD2 is taken from the table without a DNA check. TRBV21-1 counts as a pseudogene. This CDR3 comprises 16 residues. For the CDR3, the DNA is TGTGCCAGCAGTAATACAGGATCGGGAGCTTCCTACGAGCAGTACTTC. It yields the protein CASSNTGSGASYEQYF.

The chain recombines TRBV18 with TRBJ2-5; TRBD2 aligns across 11 bases. CDR1 KGHSH and CDR2 LQKENI come from the germline V gene. This CDR3 is built from 14 residues. J gave up 4 bases and V 5 bases, and 3 bases lay outside the gene matches. The DNA of the CDR3 is TGTGCCAGCTCAACAGGACTAGCGGGAGAGACCCAGTACTTC. Protein sequence: CASSTGLAGETQYF. Drawing the rest from reference TRBV18 and TRBJ2-5, the complete variable domain is NAGVMQNPRHLVRRRGQEARLRCSPMKGHSHVYWYRQLPEEGLKFMVYLQKENIIDESGMPKERFSAEFPKEGPSILRIQQVVRGDSAAYFCASSTGLAGETQYFGPGTRLLVL.

This clone appeared once. Only one base separates this from a far larger clonotype, so it likely reflects a read error. The chain joins TRBV5-6 to TRBJ1-2, with D unclear. Trimming took 2 bases from V and 4 from J, leaving 9 bases between them. Germline assignment: CDR1 SGHDT and CDR2 YYEEEE. This CDR3 is 13 amino acids long. CDR3 sequence reads: CASSFLRGYGYTF. DNA for the CDR3: TGTGCCAGCAGCTTCTTACGGGGCTATGGCTACACCTTC.

The genes are TRBV7-2 and TRBJ2-5; no firm D call. CDR3 length: 14 amino acids. Germline assignment: CDR1 SGHTA and CDR2 FQGNSA. The germline V and J ends were trimmed by 1 base and 1 base, with 7 bases remaining between them. The CDR3 here is CASSLVVTQETQYF. CDR3 DNA: TGTGCCAGCAGCTTAGTAGTCACCCAAGAGACCCAGTACTTC.

The chain recombines TRBV28 with TRBJ1-3; D gene uncertain. There are 16 residues in the CDR3. V lost 2 bases and J 0 bases, leaving 11 bases between the germline ends. Per the germline V gene, CDR1 is MDHEN and CDR2 is SYDVKM. The CDR3 is CASSLAGGPSGNTIYF. In DNA form, the CDR3 reads TGTGCCAGCAGTTTAGCCGGTGGACCCTCTGGAAACACCATATATTTT.

The chain recombines TRBV30 with TRBJ1-2; D might be TRBD1 (5 bases). CDR3 length: 13 residues. V lost 1 base, J lost 7 bases, and 13 bases lay in between. The germline V gene encodes CDR1 GTSNPN and CDR2 SVGIG (reference sequence). As DNA, the CDR3 is TGTGCCTGGAGTGGGAAGGGGATATCTGGCTACACCTTC. It codes for CAWSGKGISGYTF.

This clone was counted a few times. The chain recombines TRBV7-9 with TRBJ1-4; possibly TRBD1 for D (6 bases). Germline V gives CDR1 SEHNR, CDR2 FQNEAQ (reference sequence). Trimming removed 3 bases from V and 6 bases from J, with 11 bases in between. The CDR3 contains 14 residues. For the CDR3, the DNA is TGTGCCAGCAGCTTTGCAGGGGTTGATGAAAAACTGTTTTTT. Translation gives CASSFAGVDEKLFF.